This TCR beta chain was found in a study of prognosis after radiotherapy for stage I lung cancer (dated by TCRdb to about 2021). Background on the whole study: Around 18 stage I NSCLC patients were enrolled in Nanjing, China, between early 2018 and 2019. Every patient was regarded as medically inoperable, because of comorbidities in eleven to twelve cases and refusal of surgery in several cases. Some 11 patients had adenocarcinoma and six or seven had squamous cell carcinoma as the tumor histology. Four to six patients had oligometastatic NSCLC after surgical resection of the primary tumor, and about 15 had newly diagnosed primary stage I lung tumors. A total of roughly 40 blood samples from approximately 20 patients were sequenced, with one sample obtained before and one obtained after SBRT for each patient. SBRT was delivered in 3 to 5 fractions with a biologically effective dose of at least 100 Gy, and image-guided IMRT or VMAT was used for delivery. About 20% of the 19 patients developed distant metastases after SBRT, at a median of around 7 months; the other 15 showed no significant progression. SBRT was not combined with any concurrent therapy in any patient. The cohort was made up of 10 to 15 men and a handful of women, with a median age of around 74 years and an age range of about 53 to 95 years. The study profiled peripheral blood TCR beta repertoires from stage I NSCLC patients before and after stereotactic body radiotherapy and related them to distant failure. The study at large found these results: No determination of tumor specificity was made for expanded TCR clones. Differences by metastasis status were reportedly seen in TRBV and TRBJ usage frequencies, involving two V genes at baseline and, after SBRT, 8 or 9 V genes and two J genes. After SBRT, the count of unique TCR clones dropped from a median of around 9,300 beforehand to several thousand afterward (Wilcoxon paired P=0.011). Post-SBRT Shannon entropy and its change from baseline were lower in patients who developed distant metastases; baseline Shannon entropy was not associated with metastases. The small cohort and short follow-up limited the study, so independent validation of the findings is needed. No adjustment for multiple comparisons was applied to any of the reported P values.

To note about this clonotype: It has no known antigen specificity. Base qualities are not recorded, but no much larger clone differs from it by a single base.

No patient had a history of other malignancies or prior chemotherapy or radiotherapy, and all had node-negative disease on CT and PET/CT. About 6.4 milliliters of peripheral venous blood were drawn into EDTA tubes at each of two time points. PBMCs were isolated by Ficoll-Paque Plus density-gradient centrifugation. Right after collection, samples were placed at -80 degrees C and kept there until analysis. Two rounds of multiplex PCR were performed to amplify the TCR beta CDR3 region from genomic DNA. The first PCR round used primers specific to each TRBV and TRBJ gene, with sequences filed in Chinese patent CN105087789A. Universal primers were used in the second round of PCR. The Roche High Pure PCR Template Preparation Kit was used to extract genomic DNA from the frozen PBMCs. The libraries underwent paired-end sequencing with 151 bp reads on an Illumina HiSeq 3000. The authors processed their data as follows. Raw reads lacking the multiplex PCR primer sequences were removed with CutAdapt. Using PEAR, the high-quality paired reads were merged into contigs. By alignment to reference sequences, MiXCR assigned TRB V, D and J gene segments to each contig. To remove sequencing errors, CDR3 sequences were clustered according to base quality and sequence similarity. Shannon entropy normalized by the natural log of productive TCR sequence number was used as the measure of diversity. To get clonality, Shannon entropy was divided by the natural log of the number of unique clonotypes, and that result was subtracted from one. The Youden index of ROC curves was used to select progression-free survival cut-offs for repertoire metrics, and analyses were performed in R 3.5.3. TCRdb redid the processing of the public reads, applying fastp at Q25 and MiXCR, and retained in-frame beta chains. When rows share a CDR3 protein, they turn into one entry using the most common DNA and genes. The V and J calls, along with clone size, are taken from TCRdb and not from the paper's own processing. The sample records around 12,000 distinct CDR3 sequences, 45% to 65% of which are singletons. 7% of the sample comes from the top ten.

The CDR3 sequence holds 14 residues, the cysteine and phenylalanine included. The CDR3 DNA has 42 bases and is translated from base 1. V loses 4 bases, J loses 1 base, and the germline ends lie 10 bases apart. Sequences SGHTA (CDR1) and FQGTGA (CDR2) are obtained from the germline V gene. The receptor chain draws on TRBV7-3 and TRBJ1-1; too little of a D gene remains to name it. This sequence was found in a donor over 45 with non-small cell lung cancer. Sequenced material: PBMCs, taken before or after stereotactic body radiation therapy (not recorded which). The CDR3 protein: CASSSSGRNTEAFF. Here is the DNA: TGTGCCAGCAGCTCCTCGGGGAGGAACACTGAAGCTTTCTTT.